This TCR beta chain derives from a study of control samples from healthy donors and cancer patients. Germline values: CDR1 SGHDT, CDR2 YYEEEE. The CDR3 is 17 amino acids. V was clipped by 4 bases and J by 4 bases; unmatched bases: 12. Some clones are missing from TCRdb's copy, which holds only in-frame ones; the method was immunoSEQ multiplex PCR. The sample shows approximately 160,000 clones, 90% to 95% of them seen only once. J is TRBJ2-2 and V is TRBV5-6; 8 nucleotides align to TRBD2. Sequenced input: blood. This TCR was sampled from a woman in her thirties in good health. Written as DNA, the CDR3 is TGTGCCAGCAGCCCAACTATAAGCGGGAGCAGCACCGGGGAGCTGTTTTTT. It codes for CASSPTISGSSTGELFF.